This T cell receptor beta chain stems from a study of T-cell memory formation after mild COVID-19 (dated by TCRdb to the early 2020s). Background for the entire study: Most TCR sequence clusters were specific to one of the two donors. In a couple of donors, T-cell clones that expanded and contracted after mild COVID-19 were followed by sequencing TCRalpha and TCRbeta repertoires longitudinally. Two young, previously healthy adult volunteers, one female and one male, were included in the cohort. Findings and caveats that apply to the study as a whole: Whether the second-wave clones peaking on day 37 were SARS-CoV-2 specific was not confirmed. Contracting CD4+ clones appeared mostly in the CM and EM memory subsets, whereas CD8+ clones were enriched in EMRA. Clones that contracted from day 15 to 85 showed balanced CD4/CD8 phenotypes, whereas a second wave of clones that expanded from day 15 to 37 leaned towards CD4+. The study included only a couple of mild cases, and larger cohorts that include severe cases with pre-infection samples were judged to be necessary. Some responding clones were detected in pre-infection memory, suggesting pre-existing cross-reactive memory T cells joined the SARS-CoV-2 response.

Sequencing instrument: Illumina NovaSeq 6000. Using 5'RACE with constant-segment primers, TCRalpha and TCRbeta cDNA libraries were constructed, with sample barcodes and unique molecular identifiers added in the process. RNA was extracted from every sample with Trizol reagent. Amplification of the libraries took two PCR steps, and the second step added a second sample barcode plus Illumina TruSeq adapters. Sequencing of the libraries was done on an Illumina NovaSeq, producing 2 x 150 bp paired-end reads. The study's own analysis went as follows. With migec v1.2.7, reads were demultiplexed and then collapsed into UMI-guided consensus sequences. Using mixcr v2.1.11, UMI consensuses were aligned to TRA and TRB V and J templates and then assembled into clonotypes. A clonotype was counted as expanded or contracted only if both edgeR and NoisET called the change significant, with noise models trained on biological replicates. edgeR calls used a false discovery rate-adjusted p below 0.01 and a log2 fold-change threshold of 1. As an exploratory analysis of dynamics, PCA with hierarchical clustering was applied to max-normalized trajectories of the 1000 most abundant clonotypes. The CD4 or CD8 phenotype of responding clones was assigned using the separately sequenced CD4+ and CD8+ repertoires. TCRdb cleaned the public reads at Q25 with fastp, built clones with MiXCR and kept in-frame beta chains. Every entry covers one CDR3 protein and lists the most common genes and DNA from its rows. TCRdb assigned the V and J calls; the authors' analysis was not used. The table for this sample lists over 120,000 distinct CDR3 sequences; approximately 5.7% of them were counted only once. Of the sample, around 1.9% falls within the top ten clones.

The germline V gene supplies CDR1 SGHRS and CDR2 YFSETQ. The CDR3 covers 15 residues, taking in both the cysteine and the phenylalanine. The CDR3 DNA has 45 bases and is translated from base 1. V sheds 2 bases and J sheds 3 bases, leaving 15 bases between their ends. This clonotype has at least ten counts. The antigen it recognizes is unknown. No per-base quality is available; no much larger clone lies one base away. PBMCs were isolated by Ficoll-Paque density gradient centrifugation. The chain was built from TRBV5-1 and TRBJ2-7; the D gene is perhaps TRBD1, on 5 matching bases. Sequenced sample: PBMCs or a T cell subset sorted from them (not recorded which). This clonotype originated in an adult woman who had mild COVID-19 (a few samples of this study predate the infection). The sample titles of this study are shuffled in the database, so cell type and time point are left out; the donor was told from shared clones. The DNA sequence reads TGCGCCAGCAGCTTTACAGGAGCGAACAACTACGAGCAGTACTTC. It translates as CASSFTGANNYEQYF.